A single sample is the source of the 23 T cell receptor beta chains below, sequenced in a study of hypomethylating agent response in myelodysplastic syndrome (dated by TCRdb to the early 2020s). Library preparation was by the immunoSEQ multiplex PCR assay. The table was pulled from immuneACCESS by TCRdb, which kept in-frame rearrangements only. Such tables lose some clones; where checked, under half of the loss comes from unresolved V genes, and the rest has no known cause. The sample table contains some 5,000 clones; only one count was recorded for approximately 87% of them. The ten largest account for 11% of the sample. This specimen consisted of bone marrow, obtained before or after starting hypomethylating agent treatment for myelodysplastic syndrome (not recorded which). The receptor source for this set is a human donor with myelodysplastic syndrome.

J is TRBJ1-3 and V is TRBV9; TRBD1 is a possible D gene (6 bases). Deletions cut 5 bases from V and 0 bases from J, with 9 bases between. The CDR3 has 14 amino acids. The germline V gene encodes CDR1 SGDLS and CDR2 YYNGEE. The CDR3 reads CASSDRPSGNTIYF. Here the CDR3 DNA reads TGTGCCAGCAGTGACAGGCCCTCTGGAAACACCATATATTTT.

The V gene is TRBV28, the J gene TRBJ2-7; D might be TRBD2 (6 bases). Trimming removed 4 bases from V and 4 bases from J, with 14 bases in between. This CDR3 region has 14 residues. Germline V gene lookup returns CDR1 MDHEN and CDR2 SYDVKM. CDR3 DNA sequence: TGTGCCAGCAGTTACCCGGGGGAATTATACGAGCAGTACTTC. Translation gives CASSYPGELYEQYF.

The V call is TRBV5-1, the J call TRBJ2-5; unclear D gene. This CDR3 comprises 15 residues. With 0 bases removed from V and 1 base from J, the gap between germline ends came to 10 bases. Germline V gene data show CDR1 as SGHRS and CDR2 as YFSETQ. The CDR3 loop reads CASSLDWEGQETQYF. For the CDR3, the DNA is TGCGCCAGCAGCTTGGATTGGGAAGGCCAAGAGACCCAGTACTTC.

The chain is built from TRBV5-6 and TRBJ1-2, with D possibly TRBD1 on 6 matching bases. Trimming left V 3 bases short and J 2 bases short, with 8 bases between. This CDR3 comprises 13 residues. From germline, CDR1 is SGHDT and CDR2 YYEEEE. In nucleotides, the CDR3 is TGTGCCAGCAGCTCTCAGGGGAACTATGGCTACACCTTC. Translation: CASSSQGNYGYTF.

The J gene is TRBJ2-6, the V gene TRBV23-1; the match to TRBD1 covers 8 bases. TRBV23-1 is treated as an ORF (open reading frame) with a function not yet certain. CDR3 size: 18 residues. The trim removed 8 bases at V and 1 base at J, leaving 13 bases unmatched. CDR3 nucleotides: TGCGCCAGCCCCCTGGCAGGGGGCCTTCTTTCTGGGGCCAACGTCCTGACTTTC. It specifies CASPLAGGLLSGANVLTF.

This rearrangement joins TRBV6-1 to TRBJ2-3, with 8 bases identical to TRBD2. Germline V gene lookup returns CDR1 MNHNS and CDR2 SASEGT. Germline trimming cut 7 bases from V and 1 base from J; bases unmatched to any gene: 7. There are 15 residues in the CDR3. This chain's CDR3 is CASTASGFRTDTQYF. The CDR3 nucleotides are TGTGCCAGCACGGCTAGCGGGTTTCGCACAGATACGCAGTATTTT.

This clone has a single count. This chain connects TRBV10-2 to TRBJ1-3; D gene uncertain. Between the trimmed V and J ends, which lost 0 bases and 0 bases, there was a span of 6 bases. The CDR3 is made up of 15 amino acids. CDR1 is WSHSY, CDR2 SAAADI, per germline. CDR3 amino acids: CASSESRISGNTIYF. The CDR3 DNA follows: TGCGCCAGCAGTGAGTCGAGGATCTCTGGAAACACCATATATTTT.

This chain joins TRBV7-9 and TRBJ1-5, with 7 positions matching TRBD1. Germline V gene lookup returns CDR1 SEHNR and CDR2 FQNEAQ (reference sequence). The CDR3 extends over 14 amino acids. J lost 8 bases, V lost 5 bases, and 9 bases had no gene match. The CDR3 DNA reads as TGTGCCAGCAGCCGCAGGCCAGGGGGAGAGCCCCAGCATTTT. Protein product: CASSRRPGGEPQHF. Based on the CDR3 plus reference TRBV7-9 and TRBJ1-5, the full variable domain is DTGVSQNPRHKITKRGQNVTFRCDPISEHNRLYWYRQTLGQGPEFLTYFQNEAQLEKSRLLSDRFSAERPKGSFSTLEIQRTEQGDSAMYLCASSRRPGGEPQHFGDGTRLSIL.

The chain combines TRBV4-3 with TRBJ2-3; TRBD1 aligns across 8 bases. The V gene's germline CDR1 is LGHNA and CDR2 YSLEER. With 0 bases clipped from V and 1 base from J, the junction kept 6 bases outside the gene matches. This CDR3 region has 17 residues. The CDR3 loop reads CASSQESPGQGTDTQYF. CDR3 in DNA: TGCGCCAGCAGCCAAGAATCGCCGGGACAGGGCACAGATACGCAGTATTTT.

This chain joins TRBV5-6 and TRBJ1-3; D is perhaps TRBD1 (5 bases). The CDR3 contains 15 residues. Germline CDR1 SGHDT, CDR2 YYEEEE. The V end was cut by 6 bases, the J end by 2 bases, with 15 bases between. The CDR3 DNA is TGTGCCAGCACCCCCGGGGGGAAGACTGGAAACACCATATATTTT. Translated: CASTPGGKTGNTIYF. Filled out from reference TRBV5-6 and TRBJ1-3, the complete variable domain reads DAGVTQSPTHLIKTRGQQVTLRCSPKSGHDTVSWYQQALGQGPQFIFQYYEEEERQRGNFPDRFSGHQFPNYSSELNVNALLLGDSALYLCASTPGGKTGNTIYFGEGSWLTVV.

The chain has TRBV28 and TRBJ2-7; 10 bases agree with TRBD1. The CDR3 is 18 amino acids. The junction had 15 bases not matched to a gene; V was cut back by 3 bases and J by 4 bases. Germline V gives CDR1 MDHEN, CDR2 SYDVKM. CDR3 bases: TGTGCCAGCAGTTTTGTTAGGGGGGGACAGGGGTTTCCATACGAGCAGTACTTC. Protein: CASSFVRGGQGFPYEQYF.

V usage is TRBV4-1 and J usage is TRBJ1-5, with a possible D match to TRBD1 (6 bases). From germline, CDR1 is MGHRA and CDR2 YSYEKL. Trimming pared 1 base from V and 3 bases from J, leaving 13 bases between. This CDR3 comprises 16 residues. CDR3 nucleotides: TGCGCCAGCAGCCAAGTCAACAGGGCCTACAATCAGCCCCAGCATTTT. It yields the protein CASSQVNRAYNQPQHF.

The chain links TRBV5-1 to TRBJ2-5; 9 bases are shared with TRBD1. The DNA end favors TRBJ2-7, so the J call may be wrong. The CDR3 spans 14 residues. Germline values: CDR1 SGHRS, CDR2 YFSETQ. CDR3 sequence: CASSYSRTGDEQYF. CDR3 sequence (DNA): TGCGCCAGCAGCTACTCTAGGACAGGGGACGAGCAGTACTTC.

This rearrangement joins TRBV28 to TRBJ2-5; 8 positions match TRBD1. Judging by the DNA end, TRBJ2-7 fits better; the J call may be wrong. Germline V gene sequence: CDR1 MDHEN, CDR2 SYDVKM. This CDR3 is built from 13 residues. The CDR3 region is CATGDRSSYEQYF. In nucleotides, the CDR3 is TGTGCCACCGGGGACAGGTCGTCCTACGAGCAGTACTTC.

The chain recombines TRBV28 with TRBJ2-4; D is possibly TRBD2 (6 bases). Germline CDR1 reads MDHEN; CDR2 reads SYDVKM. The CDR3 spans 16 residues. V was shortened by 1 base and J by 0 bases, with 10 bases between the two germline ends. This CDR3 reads CASSLYGGEAKNIQYF. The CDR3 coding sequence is TGTGCCAGCAGTTTATACGGCGGGGAAGCCAAAAACATTCAGTACTTC.

The CDR3 DNA follows: TGCGCCAGCTCTGGGGCGGGGGGCCCCAATGAGCAGTTCTTC. Translated, it gives CASSGAGGPNEQFF. The chain carries TRBV5-1 and TRBJ2-1; 8 bases agree with TRBD2. Germline V gives CDR1 SGHRS, CDR2 YFSETQ. The CDR3 length is 14 residues. V was pared by 7 bases and J by 6 bases, with 9 bases of the junction left unmatched.

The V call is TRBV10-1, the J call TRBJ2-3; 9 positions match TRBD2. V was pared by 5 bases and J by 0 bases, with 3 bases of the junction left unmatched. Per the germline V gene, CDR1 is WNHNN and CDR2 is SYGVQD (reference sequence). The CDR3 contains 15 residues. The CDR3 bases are TGCGCCAGCAGTAGCAGCGGGGGGAGCACAGATACGCAGTATTTT. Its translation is CASSSSGGSTDTQYF.

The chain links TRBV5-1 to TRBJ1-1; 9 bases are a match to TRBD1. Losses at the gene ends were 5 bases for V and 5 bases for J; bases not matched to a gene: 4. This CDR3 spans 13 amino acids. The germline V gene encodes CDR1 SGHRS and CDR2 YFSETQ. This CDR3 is CASSRDRATEAFF. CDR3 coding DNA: TGCGCCAGCAGTAGGGACAGGGCTACTGAAGCTTTCTTT.

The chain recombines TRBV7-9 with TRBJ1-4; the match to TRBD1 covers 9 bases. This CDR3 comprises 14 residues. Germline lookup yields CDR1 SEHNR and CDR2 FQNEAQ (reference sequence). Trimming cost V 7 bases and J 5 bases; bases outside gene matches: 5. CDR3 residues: CASTPGTGNEKLFF. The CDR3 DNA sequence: TGTGCCAGCACCCCCGGGACAGGGAATGAAAAACTGTTTTTT.

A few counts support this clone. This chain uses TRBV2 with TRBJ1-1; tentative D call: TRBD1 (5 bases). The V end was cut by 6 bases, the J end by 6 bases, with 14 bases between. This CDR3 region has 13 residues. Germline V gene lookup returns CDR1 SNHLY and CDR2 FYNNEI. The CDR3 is CASSLGGSAEAFF. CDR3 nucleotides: TGTGCCAGCAGCCTCGGGGGATCGGCTGAAGCTTTCTTT.

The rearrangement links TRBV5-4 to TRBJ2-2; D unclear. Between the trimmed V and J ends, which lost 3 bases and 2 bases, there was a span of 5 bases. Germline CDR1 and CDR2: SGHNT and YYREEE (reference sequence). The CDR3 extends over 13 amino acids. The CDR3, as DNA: TGTGCCAGCAGCTATCTTAACACCGGGGAGCTGTTTTTT. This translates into CASSYLNTGELFF.

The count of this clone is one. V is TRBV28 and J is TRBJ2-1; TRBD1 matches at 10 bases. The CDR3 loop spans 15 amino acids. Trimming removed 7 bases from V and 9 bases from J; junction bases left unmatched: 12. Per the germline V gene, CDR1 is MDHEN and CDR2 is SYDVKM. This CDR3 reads CASTLGDRGSSEQFF. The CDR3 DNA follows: TGTGCCAGCACCCTAGGGGACAGGGGATCGAGTGAGCAGTTCTTC.

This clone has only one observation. This CDR3 reads CASSHSRKQGAPFNEQFF. CDR3 coding DNA: TGTGCCAGCAGCCACAGCCGGAAACAGGGGGCCCCTTTCAATGAGCAGTTCTTC. The chain is built from TRBV7-7 and TRBJ2-1; 9 bases are a match to TRBD1. CDR3 size: 18 residues. Germline V CDR1 and CDR2: SSHAT, FNYEAQ (reference sequence). The ends lost 5 bases at V and 6 bases at J; junction bases unmatched: 17. The variable domain in full, completed from reference TRBV7-7 and TRBJ2-1, reads GAGVSQSPRYKVTKRGQDVTLRCDPISSHATLYWYQQALGQGPEFLTYFNYEAQPDKSGLPSDRFSAERPEGSISTLTIQRTEQRDSAMYRCASSHSRKQGAPFNEQFFGPGTRLTVL.